These 14 T cell receptor beta chains came from one sample sequenced in a study of shared clonotypes between healthy human individuals (dated by TCRdb to between 2020 and 2021). CD8 naive samples consisted of CD45RO-negative cells that were positively selected for CCR7, yielding a CD45RA+CCR7+ population without TemRA cells. Libraries came from the immunoSEQ multiplex PCR assay. TCRdb retrieved this table from immuneACCESS and kept in-frame rearrangements only. Not all clones are present; in checked studies, unresolved V genes account for under half, and no reason is known for the remainder. This sample holds roughly 1,800,000 clones; around 96% were observed only once. The ten most abundant clones make up roughly 1% of the sample. The material sequenced was naive CD8+ T cells sorted from blood. In the paper's terms, the cell subset or site label means: CD45RA+CCR7+. The receptors were gathered from a young man in good health.

The chain couples TRBV7-2 to TRBJ2-3; the match to TRBD2 covers 9 bases. The V gene's germline CDR1 is SGHTA and CDR2 FQGNSA. V dropped 5 bases and J dropped 6; count of bases not matched to a gene: 12. There are 16 residues in the CDR3. CDR3 residues: CASSTLAGASTDTQYF. In nucleotides, the CDR3 is TGTGCCAGCAGCACCTTAGCGGGGGCGAGTACGGATACGCAGTATTTT.

A word on this clone: Other nucleotide sequences in the sample specify the same CDR3. V and J are TRBV27 and TRBJ2-7, with 8 nucleotides matching TRBD1. CDR3 length: 13 amino acids. V lost 5 bases and J lost 4; bases outside the gene matches: 4. Germline loops: CDR1 MNHEY, CDR2 SMNVEV (reference sequence). This CDR3 reads CASSPRQGYEQYF. The CDR3 DNA is TGTGCCAGCAGTCCACGACAGGGGTACGAGCAGTACTTC.

This clone was seen a single time. The chain is built from TRBV19 and TRBJ2-1; TRBD1 matches 8 bases. This CDR3 region has 14 residues. V lost 8 bases and J lost 6; bases outside the gene matches: 9. Germline CDR1 LNHDA, CDR2 SQIVND (reference sequence). The CDR3, as DNA: TGTGCCAGTGCCAGGACAGGGATGGGCAATGAGCAGTTCTTC. This codes for CASARTGMGNEQFF.

The CDR3 region is CASSLTGTGGNQPQHF. CDR3 in DNA: TGTGCCAGCAGTTTGACCGGGACAGGGGGCAATCAGCCCCAGCATTTT. The chain is built from TRBV28 and TRBJ1-5, with 10 bases fitting TRBD1. The V and J ends lost 3 bases and 2 bases, in that order; junction bases with no gene match: 4. Germline assignment: CDR1 MDHEN and CDR2 SYDVKM. The CDR3 runs 16 residues. Full variable domain (remainder filled in from reference TRBV28 and TRBJ1-5): DVKVTQSSRYLVKRTGEKVFLECVQDMDHENMFWYRQDPGLGLRLIYFSYDVKMKEKGDIPEGYSVSREKKERFSLILESASTNQTSMYLCASSLTGTGGNQPQHFGDGTRLSIL.

CDR3 bases: TGTGCCTGGAGTTCAGGGGTCCGGGAGACCCAGTACTTC. Its protein is CAWSSGVRETQYF. J is TRBJ2-5 and V is TRBV30, with a tentative D call TRBD1 (6 bases). V was shortened by 2 bases and J by 5 bases, with 12 bases between the two germline ends. The CDR3 is 13 residues long. Germline CDR1 and CDR2: GTSNPN and SVGIG (reference sequence).

The chain links TRBV7-6 to TRBJ2-2, with TRBD2 matching 8 bases. J gave up 2 bases and V 3 bases, and 8 bases lay outside the gene matches. CDR3 size: 17 residues. CDR1 is SGHVS and CDR2 is FNYEAQ in the germline V gene. The CDR3 region is CASSLSSSGINTGELFF. Written as DNA, the CDR3 is TGTGCCAGCAGCTTGTCGAGTAGCGGGATAAACACCGGGGAGCTGTTTTTT. The full variable domain, rest sourced from reference TRBV7-6 and TRBJ2-2, is GAGVSQSPRYKVTKRGQDVALRCDPISGHVSLYWYRQALGQGPEFLTYFNYEAQQDKSGLPNDRFSAERPEGSISTLTIQRTEQRDSAMYRCASSLSSSGINTGELFFGEGSRLTVL.

The chain carries TRBV6-5 and TRBJ2-7, with unresolved D. The CDR3 length is 13 residues. The germline gives CDR1 MNHEY, CDR2 SVGAGI. V was pared by 6 bases and J by 2 bases, with 11 bases between. As DNA, the CDR3 is TGTGCCAGCAGCCCCCGTTCAGCCTACGAGCAGTACTTC. Its protein product is CASSPRSAYEQYF.

This chain uses TRBV5-1 with TRBJ2-7; 7 nucleotides agree with TRBD2. Trimming cost V 2 bases and J 3 bases; bases outside gene matches: 8. CDR1 SGHRS and CDR2 YFSETQ come from the germline V gene. CDR3 length: 15 amino acids. DNA for the CDR3: TGCGCCAGCAGCTTTTCACCGGGAGGAGTCTACGAGCAGTACTTC. Its translation is CASSFSPGGVYEQYF.

The genes are TRBV6-5 and TRBJ2-7, with D perhaps matching TRBD2 (6 bases). Trimming removed 2 bases at V and 0 bases at J, with 11 bases between. Germline CDR1 MNHEY, CDR2 SVGAGI. This CDR3 is built from 15 residues. CDR3 nucleotide sequence: TGTGCCAGCAGTTACGCGGGGTCCTTCTCCTACGAGCAGTACTTC. Translating gives CASSYAGSFSYEQYF.

The CDR3 DNA follows: TGTGCCAGCAGTCCAGCTATAACAGATACGCAGTATTTT. Its translation is CASSPAITDTQYF. The chain combines TRBV6-6 with TRBJ2-3; D ambiguous. Germline CDR1 and CDR2: MNHNY and SVGAGI (reference sequence). This CDR3 contains 13 residues. V lost 5 bases and J 3 bases, leaving 9 bases between the germline ends.

V and J are TRBV5-1 and TRBJ2-7, with no clear D. Per germline, CDR1 SGHRS and CDR2 YFSETQ. The CDR3 has 13 residues. The V and J ends lost 5 bases and 2 bases respectively, with 11 bases between them. CDR3 in DNA: TGCGCCAGCAGTAGTACGGAAACCTACGAGCAGTACTTC. It encodes CASSSTETYEQYF.

The gene calls are TRBV19 and TRBJ2-7, with TRBD1 identical over 7 bases. The CDR3 is 14 residues long. V was clipped by 5 bases and J by 3 bases; unmatched bases: 7. CDR1 LNHDA and CDR2 SQIVND come from the germline V gene (reference sequence). CDR3 residues: CASSPGTVFYEQYF. The DNA of the CDR3 is TGTGCCAGTAGTCCCGGGACAGTCTTCTACGAGCAGTACTTC.

The chain combines TRBV15 with TRBJ2-7; D remains ambiguous. The V gene lost 3 bases and the J gene lost 5 bases, with 11 bases spanning the gap. Germline V gene data show CDR1 as LNHNV and CDR2 as YYDKDF (reference sequence). The CDR3 length is 13 residues. The chain's CDR3 is CATSSIPLDEQYF. The CDR3 coding sequence is TGTGCCACCAGCAGCATCCCCCTAGACGAGCAGTACTTC.

The chain combines TRBV10-2 with TRBJ1-5; a possible D gene is TRBD1 (5 bases). V shed 4 bases and J shed 7 bases, with 17 bases lying between them. This CDR3 is 15 amino acids long. Germline V gene data show CDR1 as WSHSY and CDR2 as SAAADI. CDR3 DNA sequence: TGCGCCAGCAGTGTAGGGGCGGGATCGTACCAGCCCCAGCATTTT. The encoded protein is CASSVGAGSYQPQHF.